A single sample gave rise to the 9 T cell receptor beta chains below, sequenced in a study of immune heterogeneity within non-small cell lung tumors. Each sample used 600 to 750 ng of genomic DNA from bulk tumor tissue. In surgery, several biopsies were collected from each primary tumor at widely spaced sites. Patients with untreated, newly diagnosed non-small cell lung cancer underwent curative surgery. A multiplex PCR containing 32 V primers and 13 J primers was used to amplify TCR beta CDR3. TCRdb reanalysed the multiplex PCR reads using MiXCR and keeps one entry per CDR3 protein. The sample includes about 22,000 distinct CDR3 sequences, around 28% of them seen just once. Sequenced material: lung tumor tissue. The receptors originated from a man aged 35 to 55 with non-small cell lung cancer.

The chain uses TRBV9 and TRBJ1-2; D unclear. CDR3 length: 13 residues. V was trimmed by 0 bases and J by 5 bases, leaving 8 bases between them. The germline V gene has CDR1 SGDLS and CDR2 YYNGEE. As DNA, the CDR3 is TGTGCCAGCAGCGTAGAGGTTAAATATGGCTACACCTTC. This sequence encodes CASSVEVKYGYTF.

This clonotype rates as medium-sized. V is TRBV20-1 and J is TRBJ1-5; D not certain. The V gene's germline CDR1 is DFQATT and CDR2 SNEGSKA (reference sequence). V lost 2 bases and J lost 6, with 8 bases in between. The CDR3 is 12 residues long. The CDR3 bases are TGCAGTGCTAGAACCTCTGGTCAGCCCCAGCATTTT. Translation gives CSARTSGQPQHF.

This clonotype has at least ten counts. The CDR3 loop reads CASSLGGRNTEAFF. Here the CDR3 DNA reads TGTGCCAGCAGCTTGGGGGGAAGGAACACTGAAGCTTTCTTT. This sequence joins TRBV11-2 and TRBJ1-1; weak D call: TRBD1 (5 bases). Germline V gene sequence: CDR1 SGHAT, CDR2 FQNNGV. Deletions cut 3 bases from V and 1 base from J, with 9 bases between. The CDR3 contains 14 residues.

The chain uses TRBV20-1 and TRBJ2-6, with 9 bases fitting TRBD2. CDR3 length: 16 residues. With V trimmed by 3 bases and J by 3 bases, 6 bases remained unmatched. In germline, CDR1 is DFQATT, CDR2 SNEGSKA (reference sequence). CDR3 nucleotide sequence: TGCAGTGCTAGTGCGGGAGGGCCTGGTGGGGCCAACGTCCTGACTTTC. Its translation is CSASAGGPGGANVLTF.

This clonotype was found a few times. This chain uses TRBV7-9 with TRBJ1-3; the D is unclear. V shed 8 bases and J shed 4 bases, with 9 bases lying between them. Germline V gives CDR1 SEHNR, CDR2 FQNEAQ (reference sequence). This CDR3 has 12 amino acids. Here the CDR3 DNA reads TGTGCCAGCTCTATGCAGGGAAACACCATATATTTT. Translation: CASSMQGNTIYF.

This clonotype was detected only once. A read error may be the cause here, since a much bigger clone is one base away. Written as DNA, the CDR3 is TGTGCCAGCAGCCCAAGGACATGGGTCTACGAGCAGTACTTC. Encoded protein: CASSPRTWVYEQYF. The V gene is TRBV5-8, the J gene TRBJ2-7; weak D call: TRBD1 (5 bases). CDR3 length: 14 residues. Trimming shortened V by 4 bases and J by 3 bases, and 14 bases separated the two germline ends. CDR1 is SGHTS and CDR2 is YDEGEE in the germline V gene. Filled out from reference TRBV5-8 and TRBJ2-7, the complete variable domain reads EAGVTQSPTHLIKTRGQQATLRCSPISGHTSVYWYQQALGLGLQFLLWYDEGEERNRGNFPPRFSGRQFPNYSSELNVNALELEDSALYLCASSPRTWVYEQYFGPGTRLTVT.

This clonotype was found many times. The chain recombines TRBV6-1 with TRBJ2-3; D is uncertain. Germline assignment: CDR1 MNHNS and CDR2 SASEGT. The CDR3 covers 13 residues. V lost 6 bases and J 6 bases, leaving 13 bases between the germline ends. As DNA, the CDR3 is TGTGCCAGCAGGAGGTCTGTGCGGGATACGCAGTATTTT. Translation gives CASRRSVRDTQYF.

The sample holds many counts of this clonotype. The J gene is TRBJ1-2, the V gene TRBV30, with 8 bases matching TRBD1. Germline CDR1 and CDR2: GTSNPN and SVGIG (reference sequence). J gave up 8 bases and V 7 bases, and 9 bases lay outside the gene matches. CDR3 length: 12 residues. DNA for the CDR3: TGTGCCTATCGGACAGGGACCTGGGGCTACACCTTC. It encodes CAYRTGTWGYTF.

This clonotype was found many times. The CDR3 bases are TGTGCCAGCAGCCACCCCGGCCGCGGGAGAACCATATATTTT. Encoded protein: CASSHPGRGRTIYF. The J gene is TRBJ1-3, the V gene TRBV6-2 or TRBV6-3; no reliable D call. The length of the CDR3 is 14 residues. Germline loops: CDR1 MNHEY, CDR2 SVGEGT. Deletions cut 6 bases from V and 10 bases from J, with 19 bases between.